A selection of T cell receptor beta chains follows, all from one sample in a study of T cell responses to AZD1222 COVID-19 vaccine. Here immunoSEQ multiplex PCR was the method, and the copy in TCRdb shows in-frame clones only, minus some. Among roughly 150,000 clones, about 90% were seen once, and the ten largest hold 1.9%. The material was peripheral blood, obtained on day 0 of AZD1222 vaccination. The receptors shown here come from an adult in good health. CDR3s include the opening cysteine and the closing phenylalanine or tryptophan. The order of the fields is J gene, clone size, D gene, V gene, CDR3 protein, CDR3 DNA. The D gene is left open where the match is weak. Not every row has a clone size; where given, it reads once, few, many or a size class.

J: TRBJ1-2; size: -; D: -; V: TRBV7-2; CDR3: CASSLTWDQASTF; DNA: TGTGCCAGCAGCTTAACATGGGATCAGGCCTCCACCTTC
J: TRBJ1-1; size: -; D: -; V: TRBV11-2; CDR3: CASSLDRGVNTEAFF; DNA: TGTGCCAGCAGCTTAGATCGGGGAGTGAACACTGAAGCTTTCTTT
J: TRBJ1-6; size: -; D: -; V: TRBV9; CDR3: CASSEGQNSPLHF; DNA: TGTGCCAGCAGCGAGGGGCAAAATTCACCCCTCCACTTT
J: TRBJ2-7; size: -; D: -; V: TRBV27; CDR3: CASSHEEGTEQYF; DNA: TGTGCCAGCAGCCACGAGGAGGGGACCGAGCAGTACTTC
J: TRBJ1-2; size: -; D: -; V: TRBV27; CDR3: CASQTTTGSTNYGYTF; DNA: TGTGCCAGCCAGACGACTACAGGGTCGACTAACTATGGCTACACCTTC
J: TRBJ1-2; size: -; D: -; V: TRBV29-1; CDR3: CSVEGGDIYGYTF; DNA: TGCAGCGTTGAAGGGGGGGACATCTATGGCTACACCTTC
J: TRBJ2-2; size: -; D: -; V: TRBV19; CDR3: CASSIRSGGTLLPNTGELFF; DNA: TGTGCCAGTAGTATACGGTCTGGCGGGACACTGCTCCCGAACACCGGGGAGCTGTTTTTT
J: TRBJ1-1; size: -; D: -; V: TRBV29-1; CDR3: CSVLQTGTSDTEAFF; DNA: TGCAGCGTTCTACAAACCGGGACGTCGGACACTGAAGCTTTCTTT
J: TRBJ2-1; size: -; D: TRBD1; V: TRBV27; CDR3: CASSPLRWPDRVRPIEKQQFF; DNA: TGTGCCAGCAGTCCTTTGCGTTGGCCTGACAGGGTCAGACCGATCGAGAAACAGCAGTTCTTC
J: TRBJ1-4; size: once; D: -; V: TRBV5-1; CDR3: CASRAEGGGDEKLFF; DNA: TGCGCCAGCAGGGCTGAGGGGGGCGGGGATGAAAAACTGTTTTTT
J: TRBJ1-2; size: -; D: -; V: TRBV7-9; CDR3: CASSLAQGGYDSF; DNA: TGTGCCAGCAGCTTAGCCCAGGGAGGTTATGATTCCTTC
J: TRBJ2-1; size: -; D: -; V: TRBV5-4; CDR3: CASSLDSEQFF; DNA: TGTGCCAGCAGCTTGGACAGTGAGCAGTTCTTC
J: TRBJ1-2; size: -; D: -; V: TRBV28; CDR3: CASIPFGTNYGYTF; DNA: TGTGCCAGCATCCCTTTCGGGACAAACTATGGCTACACCTTC
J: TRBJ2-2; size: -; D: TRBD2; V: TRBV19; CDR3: CASSTRGDGELFF; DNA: TGTGCCAGTAGTACACGGGGGGACGGGGAGCTGTTTTTT
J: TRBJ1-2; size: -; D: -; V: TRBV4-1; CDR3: CASSQDPVGGGLNYGYTF; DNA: TGCGCCAGCAGCCAAGATCCCGTCGGGGGCGGCCTTAACTATGGCTACACCTTC
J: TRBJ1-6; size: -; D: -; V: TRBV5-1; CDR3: CASSGHGEPNSPLHF; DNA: TGCGCCAGCAGTGGACATGGGGAACCGAATTCACCCCTCCACTTT
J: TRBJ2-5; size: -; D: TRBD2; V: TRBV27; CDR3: CASSGLAMETQYF; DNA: TGTGCCAGCAGCGGACTAGCGATGGAGACCCAGTACTTC
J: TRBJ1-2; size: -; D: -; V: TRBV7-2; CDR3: CASSGTNYGYTF; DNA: TGTGCCAGCAGCGGGACAAACTATGGCTACACCTTC
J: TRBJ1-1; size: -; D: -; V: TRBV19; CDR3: CASSIVGGSTEAFF; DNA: TGTGCCAGTAGTATCGTGGGGGGAAGCACTGAAGCTTTCTTT
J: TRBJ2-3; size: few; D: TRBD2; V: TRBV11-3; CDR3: CASSPEGIAGKNTDTQYF; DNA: TGTGCCAGCAGCCCCGAGGGGATAGCGGGGAAAAACACAGATACGCAGTATTTT
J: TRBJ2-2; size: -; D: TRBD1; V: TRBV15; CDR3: CATSWDRGRTGELFF; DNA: TGTGCCACCAGCTGGGACAGGGGGCGCACCGGGGAGCTGTTTTTT
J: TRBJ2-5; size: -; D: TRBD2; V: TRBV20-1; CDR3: CSASPIMGLAGETQYF; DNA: TGCAGTGCTAGTCCGATAATGGGACTAGCGGGAGAGACCCAGTACTTC
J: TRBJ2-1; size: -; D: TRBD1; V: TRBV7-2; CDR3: CASSERDRNEQFF; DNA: TGTGCCAGCAGCGAAAGGGACAGGAATGAGCAGTTCTTC
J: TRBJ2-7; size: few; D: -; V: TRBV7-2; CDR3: CASTSSPGAAYEQYF; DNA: TGTGCCAGCACCTCTTCCCCAGGGGCTGCCTACGAGCAGTACTTC
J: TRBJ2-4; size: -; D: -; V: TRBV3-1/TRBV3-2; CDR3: CASSQEALGGLAKNIQYF; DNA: TGTGCCAGCAGCCAGGAGGCTCTCGGGGGACTGGCCAAAAACATTCAGTACTTC
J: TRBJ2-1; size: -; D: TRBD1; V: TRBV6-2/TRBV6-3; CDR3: CASSYWTGTGGGDEQFF; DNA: TGTGCCAGCAGTTACTGGACCGGGACAGGGGGCGGAGATGAGCAGTTCTTC
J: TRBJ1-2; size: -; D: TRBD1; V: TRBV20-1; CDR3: CSATDRSGYTF; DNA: TGCAGTGCCACGGACAGGAGCGGCTACACCTTC
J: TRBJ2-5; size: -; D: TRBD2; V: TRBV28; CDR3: CASSLAAGGRETQYF; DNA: TGTGCCAGCAGTTTAGCAGCGGGGGGGCGAGAGACCCAGTACTTC
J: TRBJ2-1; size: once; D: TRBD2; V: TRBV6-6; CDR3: CASSRPKEGTSGYNEQFF; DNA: TGTGCCAGCAGTCGGCCCAAGGAGGGGACTAGCGGATACAATGAGCAGTTCTTC
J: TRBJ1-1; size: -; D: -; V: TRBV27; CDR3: CASSFGLNTEAFF; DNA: TGTGCCAGCAGTTTCGGATTGAACACTGAAGCTTTCTTT
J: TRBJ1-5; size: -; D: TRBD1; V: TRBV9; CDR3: CASSVEQGFWPQHF; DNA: TGTGCCAGCAGCGTAGAACAGGGGTTCTGGCCCCAGCATTTT
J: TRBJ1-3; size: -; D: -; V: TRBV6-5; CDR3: CASRNRVSGNTIYF; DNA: TGTGCCAGCAGGAACAGGGTATCAGGAAACACCATATATTTT
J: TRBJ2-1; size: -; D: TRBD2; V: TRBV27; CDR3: CASRLFSGGAKGEQFF; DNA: TGTGCCAGCAGGCTATTTAGCGGGGGGGCAAAGGGTGAGCAGTTCTTC
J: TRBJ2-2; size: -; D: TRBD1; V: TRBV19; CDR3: CASSIGTGGTGELFF; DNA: TGTGCCAGTAGTATCGGGACAGGGGGAACGGGGGAGCTGTTTTTT
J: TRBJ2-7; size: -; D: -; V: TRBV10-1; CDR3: CASSESLYEQYF; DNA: TGCGCCAGCAGTGAGTCTCTATACGAGCAGTACTTC
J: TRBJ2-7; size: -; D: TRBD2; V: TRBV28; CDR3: CASSSLGEGQYF; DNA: TGTGCCAGCAGTTCCTTGGGGGAGGGGCAGTACTTC
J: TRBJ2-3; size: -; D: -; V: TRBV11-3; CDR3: CASSLSDYSGTDTQYF; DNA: TGTGCCAGCAGCTTATCCGACTATTCGGGCACAGATACGCAGTATTTT
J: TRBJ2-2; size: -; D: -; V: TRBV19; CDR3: CASSRANINTGELFF; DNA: TGTGCCAGTAGTAGGGCAAATATTAACACCGGGGAGCTGTTTTTT
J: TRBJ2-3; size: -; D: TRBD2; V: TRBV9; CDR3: CASSVGASGRAGTDTQYF; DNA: TGTGCCAGCAGCGTAGGGGCTAGCGGGAGGGCTGGGACAGATACGCAGTATTTT
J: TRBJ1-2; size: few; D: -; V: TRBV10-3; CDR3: CAISELQSDGYTF; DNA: TGTGCCATCAGTGAGTTACAGTCGGATGGCTACACCTTC
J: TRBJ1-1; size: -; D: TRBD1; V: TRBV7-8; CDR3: CASSLTGWGTEAFF; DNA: TGTGCCAGCAGCTTGACAGGGTGGGGCACTGAAGCTTTCTTT
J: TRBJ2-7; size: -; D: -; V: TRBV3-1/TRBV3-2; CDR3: CASELWGSLYEQYF; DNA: TGTGCCAGCGAGCTCTGGGGGAGCTTATACGAGCAGTACTTC
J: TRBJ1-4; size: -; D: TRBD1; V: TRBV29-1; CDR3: CSAGRDRGEKLFF; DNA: TGCAGCGCTGGCCGGGACAGGGGTGAAAAACTGTTTTTT
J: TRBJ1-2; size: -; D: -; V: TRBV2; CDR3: CASSEDRAKVGYGYTF; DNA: TGTGCCAGCAGTGAAGACAGGGCAAAAGTGGGGTATGGCTACACCTTC
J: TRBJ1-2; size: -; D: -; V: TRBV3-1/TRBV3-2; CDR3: CASSQEAYGYTF; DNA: TGTGCCAGCAGCCAAGAAGCCTATGGCTACACCTTC
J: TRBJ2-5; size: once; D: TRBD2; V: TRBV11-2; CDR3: CASTGTSGGATLETQYF; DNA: TGTGCCAGCACCGGGACTAGCGGGGGGGCGACGTTAGAGACCCAGTACTTC